Listed below are T cell receptor beta chains from one sample, sequenced in a study of T cells after yellow fever vaccination. In TCRdb, the 5' RACE reads were re-called with MiXCR into one record per CDR3 protein. Among hundreds of thousands of distinct CDR3 sequences listed, about 19% were seen once. Here the sequenced sample was PBMCs, taken 15 days after the yellow fever booster vaccination. Source of these receptors: a man aged 25-45 years who received the YFV17D yellow fever vaccine. CDR3s include the opening cysteine and the closing phenylalanine or tryptophan.

TRBV7-2,TRBJ2-3,CASSTVATDTQYF
TRBV12-3/TRBV12-4,TRBJ2-5,CASSTPGLAGGIQETQYF
TRBV5-1,TRBJ2-1,CASSQPGLAETNEQFF
TRBV12-3/TRBV12-4,TRBJ2-7,CASSPGPSSEQYF
TRBV7-2,TRBJ1-6,CASSLGWQGYSPLHF
TRBV6-4,TRBJ2-1,CASGQTSGNNEQFF
TRBV29-1,TRBJ2-5,CSAAGLQETQYF
TRBV12-3/TRBV12-4,TRBJ2-7,CASSFDGYSYEQYF
TRBV7-2,TRBJ2-5,CASSRRDETQYF
TRBV11-2,TRBJ2-3,CASSSGLVTDTQYF
TRBV15,TRBJ1-5,CATSGWTQNQPQHF
TRBV10-2,TRBJ2-2,CASERDTGELFF
TRBV5-1,TRBJ1-6,CASSPDRVNSPLHF
TRBV28,TRBJ1-1,CASSLSGHEAFF
TRBV7-2,TRBJ2-1,CASRIQRERGNEQFF
TRBV2,TRBJ2-5,CASGLRRGPETQYF
TRBV12-3/TRBV12-4,TRBJ2-1,CASSFGTPNGEQFF
TRBV6-2/TRBV6-3,TRBJ2-1,CASSGGATNEQFF
TRBV12-3/TRBV12-4,TRBJ1-5,CASSLRTENQPQHF
TRBV12-3/TRBV12-4,TRBJ2-7,CASSFGGEQYF
TRBV29-1,TRBJ2-7,CSVRARLAAGEQYF
TRBV29-1,TRBJ2-5,CSVVWTGKTQYF
TRBV12-3/TRBV12-4,TRBJ2-6,CASSYRGGSGANVLTF
TRBV7-2,TRBJ2-2,CASSLRGPNTGELFF
TRBV4-2,TRBJ2-7,CASSQDSGNSYEQYF
TRBV10-3,TRBJ2-2,CAISDKQNTGELFF
TRBV18,TRBJ2-7,CASSPWTSGPEDEQYF
TRBV5-1,TRBJ2-3,CASSSLVQGGTDTQYF
TRBV10-3,TRBJ2-1,CAISGSGYNEQFF
TRBV12-3/TRBV12-4,TRBJ1-1,CASGWAGTEAFF
TRBV4-2,TRBJ2-5,CASSQDWGFLETQYF
TRBV7-2,TRBJ1-2,CASSPSGGPNYGYTF
TRBV5-1,TRBJ2-5,CASSLVRILAGEWQETQYF
TRBV7-8,TRBJ2-1,CASSLASSENEQFF
TRBV6-2/TRBV6-3,TRBJ1-1,CASSNAFVTEAFF
TRBV3-1,TRBJ2-2,CASSLFLGANTGELFF
TRBV6-5,TRBJ1-1,CASSSTGGREAFF
TRBV7-9,TRBJ2-5,CASSLPLKGQGSETQYF
TRBV27,TRBJ2-1,CASSISGGNYNEQFF
TRBV4-3,TRBJ1-1,CASSHGQGQNEAFF
TRBV6-5,TRBJ2-1,CASSYFDSSYNEQFF
TRBV10-3,TRBJ2-3,CAISEGSSSTDTQYF
TRBV5-5,TRBJ2-1,CASLFKSDSNEQFF
TRBV12-5,TRBJ2-3,CASGRTSGWRDTQYF
TRBV5-1,TRBJ2-7,CASSSSFSGTPKQYF
TRBV28,TRBJ1-2,CASSLSPLRGYTF